A selection of T cell receptor beta chains follows, all from one sample in a study of T cell changes during pregnancy in multiple sclerosis. Assay: immunoSEQ multiplex PCR; the TCRdb copy retains only in-frame clones and omits some. The table includes over 45,000 clones, 90% detected once. The specimen was peripheral blood, collected in the first trimester of pregnancy. The receptors shown here come from a female donor in good health, enrolled as a control in a pregnancy study. Both conserved end residues are part of each CDR3. A D gene is named only where the DNA matches it firmly. Clone size, where shown, is once, few, many, or a class for clones that have expanded.

v_call: TRBV6-4
j_call: TRBJ2-1
clone_size: NA
d_call: TRBD1
cdr3_nt: TGTGCCAGCAGTGACGCGACAGGGGGACACAATGAGCAGTTCTTC
cdr3_aa: CASSDATGGHNEQFF

v_call: TRBV7-2
j_call: TRBJ1-2
clone_size: NA
d_call: TRBD1
cdr3_nt: TGTGCCAGCAGCCTCAACCCAGGGGGGACGACTGGGGGCTACACCTTC
cdr3_aa: CASSLNPGGTTGGYTF

v_call: TRBV10-3
j_call: TRBJ2-5
clone_size: NA
d_call: NA
cdr3_nt: TGTGCCATCAGTGAGGGACAACAAGAGACCCAGTACTTC
cdr3_aa: CAISEGQQETQYF

v_call: TRBV7-3
j_call: TRBJ2-2
clone_size: NA
d_call: NA
cdr3_nt: TGTGCCAGCAGCTTAACCGGGGGTGACGGGGAGCTGTTTTTT
cdr3_aa: CASSLTGGDGELFF

v_call: TRBV28
j_call: TRBJ2-5
clone_size: NA
d_call: NA
cdr3_nt: TGTGCCAGCAGTTTGGCCCCGGAGTGGCTAACCAAAGAGACCCAGTACTTC
cdr3_aa: CASSLAPEWLTKETQYF

v_call: TRBV10-3
j_call: TRBJ2-4
clone_size: NA
d_call: NA
cdr3_nt: TGTGCCATCAGTGAGGAGACAGGAAACATTCAGTACTTC
cdr3_aa: CAISEETGNIQYF

v_call: TRBV6-5
j_call: TRBJ2-5
clone_size: NA
d_call: TRBD1
cdr3_nt: TGTGCCAGCAGTTACTGGGGGGACAGGATCCAAGAGACCCAGTACTTC
cdr3_aa: CASSYWGDRIQETQYF

v_call: TRBV19
j_call: TRBJ2-5
clone_size: NA
d_call: TRBD2
cdr3_nt: TGTGCCAGTAGTGGACTAGCGGGGGCCAACCAAGAGACCCAGTACTTC
cdr3_aa: CASSGLAGANQETQYF

v_call: TRBV10-2
j_call: TRBJ1-4
clone_size: NA
d_call: TRBD1
cdr3_nt: TGCGCCAGCAGTTCGACAGGGGGCACTGAAAAACTGTTTTTT
cdr3_aa: CASSSTGGTEKLFF

v_call: TRBV5-1
j_call: TRBJ2-5
clone_size: NA
d_call: TRBD2
cdr3_nt: TGCGCCAGCAGCTTGGCCACTAGCGGGGGAGAGACCCAGTACTTC
cdr3_aa: CASSLATSGGETQYF

v_call: TRBV2
j_call: TRBJ2-7
clone_size: NA
d_call: NA
cdr3_nt: TGTGCCAGCGACAGCTCCTACGAGCAGTACTTC
cdr3_aa: CASDSSYEQYF

v_call: TRBV25-1
j_call: TRBJ2-2
clone_size: NA
d_call: NA
cdr3_nt: TGTGCCAGCAGCCCGCCGGGGAACACCGGGGAGCTGTTTTTT
cdr3_aa: CASSPPGNTGELFF

v_call: TRBV7-3
j_call: TRBJ2-2
clone_size: NA
d_call: NA
cdr3_nt: TGTGCCAGCAGCTTAAACAGGGATGGAACCGGGGAGCTGTTTTTT
cdr3_aa: CASSLNRDGTGELFF

v_call: TRBV4-1
j_call: TRBJ2-3
clone_size: NA
d_call: TRBD2
cdr3_nt: TGCGCCAGCAGCCACATAAAGGGACTAGCGAGCACAGATACGCAGTATTTT
cdr3_aa: CASSHIKGLASTDTQYF

v_call: TRBV12-5
j_call: TRBJ2-1
clone_size: NA
d_call: NA
cdr3_nt: TGTGCTAGTTCCCTAGGCCGGGACAATGAGCAGTTCTTC
cdr3_aa: CASSLGRDNEQFF

v_call: TRBV5-1
j_call: TRBJ2-1
clone_size: NA
d_call: NA
cdr3_nt: TGCGCCAGCAGCTTGGCAACGAGCTCCTACAATGAGCAGTTCTTC
cdr3_aa: CASSLATSSYNEQFF

v_call: TRBV4-2
j_call: TRBJ2-5
clone_size: NA
d_call: TRBD2
cdr3_nt: TGTGCCAGCAGCCAAGATAATAGCGGGGGTGATTACCAAGAGACCCAGTACTTC
cdr3_aa: CASSQDNSGGDYQETQYF

v_call: TRBV4-1
j_call: TRBJ2-7
clone_size: NA
d_call: TRBD1
cdr3_nt: TGCGCCAGCAGCCAACCATTTCAGGGACAGTTCTACGAGCAGTACTTC
cdr3_aa: CASSQPFQGQFYEQYF

v_call: TRBV28
j_call: TRBJ1-1
clone_size: NA
d_call: NA
cdr3_nt: TGTGCCACCAACGAAGCCTTTGGGCGCTCAAACACTGAAGCTTTCTTT
cdr3_aa: CATNEAFGRSNTEAFF

v_call: TRBV29-1
j_call: TRBJ2-1
clone_size: NA
d_call: TRBD2
cdr3_nt: TGCAGCGTTGAAAGGACTAGCGGGAGTTGGGGGTACAATGAGCAGTTCTTC
cdr3_aa: CSVERTSGSWGYNEQFF

v_call: TRBV10-1
j_call: TRBJ2-7
clone_size: NA
d_call: TRBD2
cdr3_nt: TGCGCCAGCAGCGAGTCATCTAGCGGGAAGGAAGAGCAGTACTTC
cdr3_aa: CASSESSSGKEEQYF

v_call: TRBV7-2
j_call: TRBJ1-1
clone_size: NA
d_call: NA
cdr3_nt: TGTGCCAGCACCTGGGGGGGAGACGGTGAAGCTTTCTTT
cdr3_aa: CASTWGGDGEAFF

v_call: TRBV27
j_call: TRBJ2-2
clone_size: NA
d_call: NA
cdr3_nt: TGTGCCAGCAGTTTTGGGGGGTACACCGGGGAGCTGTTTTTT
cdr3_aa: CASSFGGYTGELFF

v_call: TRBV18
j_call: TRBJ1-1
clone_size: NA
d_call: NA
cdr3_nt: TGTGCCAGCTCGTCTAACAGGGTCAACACTGAAGCTTTCTTT
cdr3_aa: CASSSNRVNTEAFF

v_call: TRBV5-1
j_call: TRBJ1-1
clone_size: once
d_call: NA
cdr3_nt: TGCGCCAGCAGCCCAATTCCGGGAACTGAAGCTTTCTTT
cdr3_aa: CASSPIPGTEAFF

v_call: TRBV5-1
j_call: TRBJ2-7
clone_size: NA
d_call: TRBD2
cdr3_nt: TGCGCCAGCAGCTTGGATCTGGGGGGGGCCTACGAGCAGTACTTC
cdr3_aa: CASSLDLGGAYEQYF

v_call: TRBV5-1
j_call: TRBJ2-1
clone_size: NA
d_call: TRBD1
cdr3_nt: TGCGCCAGCAGCATCGACAGGGGGCTAGCTGGCTACAATGAGCAGTTCTTC
cdr3_aa: CASSIDRGLAGYNEQFF

v_call: TRBV28
j_call: TRBJ2-1
clone_size: NA
d_call: TRBD2
cdr3_nt: TGTGCCAGCAGTTCCCCCCTCGAGGCGGGAGGGCTCAATGAGCAGTTCTTC
cdr3_aa: CASSSPLEAGGLNEQFF